This TCR beta chain is drawn from a study of metastatic and nonmetastatic thyroid tumors. There were no patients who had received any treatment before thyroid surgery. Through MiXCR, TCRdb re-clonotyped the PCR reads. Found here are 43,000 or so clones, roughly 3.9% of them singletons; the top ten hold about 9.8%. Per the germline V gene, CDR1 is SGHNT and CDR2 is YENEEA. CDR3 length: 16 residues. The V segment lost 7 bases and the J segment 4 bases; nucleotides outside the gene matches: 10. In the case of this clone: A much larger clone is a single base away; this may be a read error.

This sequence originates from a female donor with papillary thyroid cancer or a benign thyroid nodule (not recorded which). Some clones in this sample may be carry-over from other donors' samples. The chain has TRBV11-3 and TRBJ2-4; 10 bases align to TRBD2. Sequencing used blood. CDR3 loop: CASNSVTSGSKNIQYF. CDR3 bases: TGTGCCAGCAACTCCGTGACTAGCGGGTCTAAAAACATTCAGTACTTC.